The rows below give T cell receptor beta chains drawn from one sample of a study of post-analysis software for immune sequencing data. TCRdb re-analysed the PCR reads in MiXCR, keeping a single row per CDR3 protein. The sample carries more than 500,000 distinct CDR3 sequences, under 40% recorded once. The source material was blood. These receptors were collected from a girl between 2 and 17 years old with multiple sclerosis. Both conserved end residues are part of each CDR3. A D gene is named only where the DNA matches it firmly. Clone sizes are given selectively: once, few, many, or a class where the clone is expanded.

.	TRBV6-2/TRBV6-3	TRBJ2-1	.	CASSHDPAPPTYNEQFF	TGTGCCAGCAGCCACGACCCTGCTCCTCCAACCTACAATGAGCAGTTCTTC
.	TRBV10-3	TRBJ2-5	few	CAISESSGQETQYF	TGTGCCATCAGTGAGTCGAGCGGGCAAGAGACCCAGTACTTC
TRBD1	TRBV10-3	TRBJ2-5	few	CAISGETGIQETQYF	TGTGCCATCAGTGGGGAGACAGGGATTCAAGAGACCCAGTACTTC
.	TRBV29-1	TRBJ1-1	.	CSVHPGPANTEAFF	TGCAGCGTTCACCCGGGCCCTGCGAACACTGAAGCTTTCTTT
TRBD1	TRBV28	TRBJ2-1	few	CASSFIRDSLNNEQFF	TGTGCCAGCAGTTTCATCCGGGACAGTCTTAACAATGAGCAGTTCTTC
.	TRBV7-2	TRBJ2-1	.	CASSLAPPGEFF	TGTGCCAGCAGCCTAGCCCCCCCGGGGGAGTTCTTC
.	TRBV29-1	TRBJ2-2	.	CSVEGRSGERFF	TGCAGCGTTGAAGGGAGGTCCGGGGAGCGGTTTTTT
.	TRBV20-1	TRBJ2-7	.	CSARDPRGVSEQYF	TGCAGTGCTAGAGATCCCAGGGGGGTCAGCGAGCAGTACTTC
.	TRBV6-1	TRBJ2-3	few	CASTESPSGGSTDTQYF	TGTGCCAGCACTGAGTCTCCCTCAGGGGGGAGCACAGATACGCAGTATTTT
.	TRBV12-3/TRBV12-4	TRBJ2-5	.	CASSSGRGSYQETQYF	TGTGCCAGCAGTTCGGGACGGGGTTCGTACCAAGAGACCCAGTACTTC
TRBD1	TRBV4-1	TRBJ1-1	.	CASSQDRTGLPEAFF	TGCGCCAGCAGCCAAGATAGGACAGGGTTACCTGAAGCTTTCTTT
.	TRBV5-1	TRBJ1-4	.	CASSLGGSNEKLFF	TGCGCCAGCAGCTTGGGGGGAAGTAATGAAAAACTGTTTTTT
.	TRBV4-1	TRBJ1-5	few	CASSLVVDSDQPQHF	TGCGCCAGCAGCCTTGTTGTGGACAGCGATCAGCCCCAGCATTTT
.	TRBV4-1	TRBJ2-4	few	CASSQDYAGPKNIQYF	TGCGCCAGCAGCCAAGATTACGCGGGGCCCAAAAACATTCAGTACTTC
.	TRBV6-5	TRBJ1-1	.	CASSPIESQYTEAFF	TGTGCCAGCAGCCCTATAGAAAGCCAGTACACTGAAGCTTTCTTT
TRBD1	TRBV2	TRBJ1-1	few	CASSEPRGTNTEAFF	TGTGCCAGCAGTGAACCCAGGGGGACGAACACTGAAGCTTTCTTT
TRBD1	TRBV5-1	TRBJ1-2	few	CASSGGQGAPGYTF	TGCGCCAGCAGCGGGGGACAGGGGGCGCCTGGCTACACCTTC
.	TRBV19	TRBJ2-6	.	CASRIRPSGANVLTF	TGTGCCAGTAGGATCCGTCCATCTGGGGCCAACGTCCTGACTTTC
TRBD1	TRBV5-1	TRBJ1-2	few	CASSLEGPGGESANYGYTF	TGCGCCAGCAGCTTGGAAGGCCCAGGGGGCGAGAGTGCTAACTATGGCTACACCTTC
.	TRBV6-5	TRBJ1-2	few	CASSYSPNIQGGYGYTF	TGTGCCAGCAGTTACTCGCCGAACATACAGGGCGGGTATGGCTACACCTTC
.	TRBV2	TRBJ2-3	.	CASNEGKTDTQYF	TGTGCCAGCAACGAGGGGAAAACAGATACGCAGTATTTT
TRBD1	TRBV13	TRBJ2-1	few	CASSSDRPFYNEQFF	TGTGCCAGCAGCTCGGACAGGCCGTTCTACAATGAGCAGTTCTTC
.	TRBV7-8	TRBJ2-3	few	CASSPTRATGTQYF	TGTGCCAGCAGCCCCACAAGGGCAACGGGTACGCAGTATTTT
.	TRBV4-1	TRBJ2-5	many	CASSSLSRANGETQYF	TGCGCCAGCAGTTCCCTATCTCGGGCCAACGGGGAGACCCAGTACTTC
TRBD1	TRBV20-1	TRBJ2-3	.	CSARDWDREGADTQYF	TGCAGTGCTAGAGATTGGGACAGGGAGGGCGCAGATACGCAGTATTTT
.	TRBV6-5	TRBJ1-4	.	CASSYSQAYNEKLFF	TGTGCCAGCAGTTACTCACAGGCGTATAATGAAAAACTGTTTTTT
.	TRBV5-5	TRBJ2-5	few	CASSLAVLGSLLETQYF	TGTGCCAGCAGCTTGGCCGTGTTAGGAAGCTTACTTGAGACCCAGTACTTC
.	TRBV27	TRBJ2-3	.	CASSLGGTWDSARDTQYF	TGTGCCAGCAGTTTAGGGGGGACATGGGACTCGGCCCGAGATACGCAGTATTTT
.	TRBV7-8	TRBJ2-3	.	CASSWTGLDTQYF	TGTGCCAGCAGCTGGACGGGCCTCGATACGCAGTATTTT
.	TRBV6-5	TRBJ1-1	.	CASSYSGGGITEAFF	TGTGCCAGCAGTTACAGCGGGGGGGGGATCACTGAAGCTTTCTTT
TRBD1	TRBV12-3/TRBV12-4	TRBJ1-1	.	CASSPGQGGGNTEAFF	TGTGCCAGCAGCCCTGGACAGGGAGGTGGGAACACTGAAGCTTTCTTT
.	TRBV10-3	TRBJ1-6	many	CAISRSADSVGSPLHF	TGTGCCATCAGCCGATCTGCCGACAGTGTAGGTTCACCCCTCCACTTT
.	TRBV6-1	TRBJ2-1	few	CASSPGPQYNEQFF	TGTGCCAGCAGTCCGGGACCTCAATACAATGAGCAGTTCTTC
.	TRBV2	TRBJ2-7	.	CAILKTGGIEQYF	TGTGCCATCCTAAAGACAGGAGGGATCGAGCAGTACTTC
TRBD2	TRBV6-6	TRBJ2-5	many	CASSLRTSGGTQETQYF	TGTGCCAGCAGCCTGAGGACTAGCGGGGGGACCCAAGAGACCCAGTACTTC
TRBD1	TRBV5-1	TRBJ1-1	.	CASSPRTGQVEAFF	TGCGCCAGCAGCCCGCGGACGGGACAGGTTGAAGCTTTCTTT
.	TRBV7-9	TRBJ1-2	.	CASSWALGGYGYTF	TGTGCCAGCAGCTGGGCTCTCGGCGGCTATGGCTACACCTTC
.	TRBV11-3	TRBJ1-1	.	CASSLGQGSGTEAFF	TGTGCCAGCAGCTTAGGTCAGGGATCGGGCACTGAAGCTTTCTTT
TRBD1	TRBV11-2	TRBJ2-3	.	CASSLASVWGQVSTDTQYF	TGTGCCAGCAGCTTAGCAAGCGTATGGGGACAGGTTAGCACAGATACGCAGTATTTT
TRBD1	TRBV6-5	TRBJ2-1	.	CASSYSGTGIDEQFF	TGTGCCAGCAGTTACTCGGGGACAGGGATCGATGAGCAGTTCTTC
.	TRBV2	TRBJ2-2	.	CASSGAIGGSNTGELFF	TGTGCCAGCAGTGGGGCAATTGGAGGGTCGAACACCGGGGAGCTGTTTTTT
.	TRBV6-6	TRBJ1-1	.	CASSRAQPFGNTEAFF	TGTGCCAGCAGTAGGGCTCAGCCTTTCGGAAACACTGAAGCTTTCTTT
.	TRBV29-1	TRBJ2-7	many	CSVEIAYEQYF	TGCAGCGTTGAGATCGCCTACGAGCAGTACTTC
.	TRBV6-5	TRBJ2-3	.	CASSYGGAATDTQYF	TGTGCCAGCAGTTATGGGGGGGCCGCGACAGATACGCAGTATTTT
.	TRBV3-1	TRBJ2-3	few	CASSQVVGLHTDTQYF	TGTGCCAGCAGCCAAGTGGTCGGCCTACACACAGATACGCAGTATTTT
.	TRBV5-1	TRBJ2-1	few	CASGPGLSSGLKNEQFF	TGCGCCAGCGGTCCGGGACTGTCGAGTGGACTAAAAAATGAGCAGTTCTTC